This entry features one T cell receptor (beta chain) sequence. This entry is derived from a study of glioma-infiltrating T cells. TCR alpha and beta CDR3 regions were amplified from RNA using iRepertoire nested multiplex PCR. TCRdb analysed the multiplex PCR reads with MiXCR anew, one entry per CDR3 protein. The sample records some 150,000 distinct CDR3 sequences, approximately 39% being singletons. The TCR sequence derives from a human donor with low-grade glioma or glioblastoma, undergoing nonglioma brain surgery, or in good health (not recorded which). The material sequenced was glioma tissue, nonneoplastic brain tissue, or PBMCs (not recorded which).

Here the CDR3 DNA reads TGTGCCAGCAGCCCACTAGCGGGAGGGTTAAACATTCAGTACTTC. This codes for CASSPLAGGLNIQYF. The chain uses TRBV12-3 or TRBV12-4 and TRBJ2-4; TRBD2 aligns across 13 bases. The CDR3 length is 15 residues. Unmatched junction bases numbered 5, after V lost 6 bases and J lost 6 bases.